The sample holds one count of the clone carrying this T cell receptor beta chain. Its matching antigen is unknown. Sequencing was performed with immunoSEQ multiplex PCR; in TCRdb, only in-frame clones are kept and a portion is missing. Altogether about 190,000 clones are present, about 86% being singletons, with the ten largest covering about 3%. The sample originates from a study of cytomegalovirus exposure and HLA in healthy donors. For the study at large: The roughly 660 first-cohort repertoires shared a platform with the 120 or so validation repertoires, as reported in a later analysis. Study observations and caveats: The tendency of first-cohort TCR clusters to co-occur in the roughly 110 validation repertoires was the finding of a later analysis. In vitro confirmation showed three CMV-associated chains to be CMV antigen specific. Cytomegalovirus-associated TCR beta chains were listed, numbering more than 150.

Germline CDR1 reads SGHNT; CDR2 reads YYREEE (reference sequence). The CDR3 spans 16 residues. V lost 0 bases to trimming and J lost 0 bases, with 7 bases between them. The source is a woman aged 18-29 years in good health and CMV-seropositive. The material sequenced was PBMCs. The chain is built from TRBV5-4 and TRBJ2-6; no clear D gene. The CDR3 bases are TGTGCCAGCAGCTTGGCGCTGAGCTCTGGGGCCAACGTCCTGACTTTC. Translated: CASSLALSSGANVLTF.